Listed below are T cell receptor beta chains from one sample, sequenced in a study of T cell repertoires in cytomegalovirus infection. MiXCR, applied by TCRdb to the reads, yields one record per CDR3 protein. Seen here are about half a million distinct CDR3 sequences, roughly 42% observed once, and the top ten hold roughly two fifths. Their cognate antigens are unknown. This specimen consisted of cultured PBMCs, obtained from culture after CMV antigen stimulation. All receptors derive from a human donor in good health (CMV status not recorded). Some clones in this sample may be carry-over from other donors' samples. CDR3s include the opening cysteine and the closing phenylalanine or tryptophan. The order of the fields is J gene, V gene, CDR3 protein.

>TRBJ2-5|TRBV6-8
CASSYRQDTQETQYF
>TRBJ1-2|TRBV6-5
CAVRAANYGYTF
>TRBJ2-5|TRBV12-5
CASGEIQETQYF
>TRBJ1-3|TRBV7-6
CASSLLGALTPYRSGNTIYF
>TRBJ2-3|TRBV7-2
CASSPPSVKDTQYF
>TRBJ2-3|TRBV6-6
CASSEPHDAAGTDTQYF
>TRBJ1-1|TRBV7-2
CASSFPGTGRTEAFF
>TRBJ1-2|TRBV12-3/TRBV12-4
CASSPRDRTRPNYGYTF
>TRBJ1-5|TRBV7-8
CASSPRQFPRQPQHF
>TRBJ2-3|TRBV24-1
CARRGNTDTQYF
>TRBJ2-3|TRBV7-2
CASSQYSRGSTDTQYF
>TRBJ2-7|TRBV28
CASSLIPQGGPYEQYF
>TRBJ1-6|TRBV3-1
CASSQGTGGIHSPLHF
>TRBJ2-1|TRBV5-5
CASSRGQGNNEQFF
>TRBJ2-1|TRBV7-2
CASSLTSGGPNYNEQFF
>TRBJ2-7|TRBV12-3/TRBV12-4
CASSTGGTYEQYF
>TRBJ1-1|TRBV7-8
CASSPDKTLGAFF
>TRBJ2-1|TRBV7-6
CASSPSPRLADNEQFF
>TRBJ2-3|TRBV6-2/TRBV6-3
CASSRGALNTDTQYF
>TRBJ2-7|TRBV7-2
CASSSRGLPYEQYF
>TRBJ2-7|TRBV7-2
CASNSGPSYEQYF
>TRBJ2-7|TRBV7-6
CASGQGVEQYF
>TRBJ2-1|TRBV6-2/TRBV6-3
CASSTGLAGGPGEQFF
>TRBJ2-3|TRBV7-2
CASSLGGLAGWGDTQYF
>TRBJ2-1|TRBV24-1
CATSEFGNEQFF
>TRBJ2-7|TRBV7-8
CASSTRPAYRDNYYEQYF
>TRBJ2-7|TRBV10-3
CAITGTSGYEQYF
>TRBJ2-5|TRBV12-3/TRBV12-4
CASSLGGGAASYSDF
>TRBJ2-7|TRBV2
CASSERGEGYEQYF
>TRBJ2-1|TRBV7-2
CASSLGYSGNEQFF
>TRBJ1-6|TRBV12-3/TRBV12-4
CASSQQGGGNSPLHF
>TRBJ1-3|TRBV20-1
CSAHNRGGNTIYF
>TRBJ2-7|TRBV7-2
CASSLLAGVYEQYF
>TRBJ2-7|TRBV6-8
CASSYSGRTSGVYYEQYF
>TRBJ2-7|TRBV9
CASSVGVNYEQYF
>TRBJ1-1|TRBV11-2
CASSETVNTEAFF
>TRBJ1-2|TRBV25-1
CASSELGTGIYGYTF
>TRBJ1-5|TRBV19
CASSIHGQPQHF
>TRBJ2-2|TRBV7-6
CASSSPHGELFF
>TRBJ2-3|TRBV6-1
CASSYLRGGQPTDTQYF
>TRBJ2-3|TRBV27
CASSFGRTTDTQYF